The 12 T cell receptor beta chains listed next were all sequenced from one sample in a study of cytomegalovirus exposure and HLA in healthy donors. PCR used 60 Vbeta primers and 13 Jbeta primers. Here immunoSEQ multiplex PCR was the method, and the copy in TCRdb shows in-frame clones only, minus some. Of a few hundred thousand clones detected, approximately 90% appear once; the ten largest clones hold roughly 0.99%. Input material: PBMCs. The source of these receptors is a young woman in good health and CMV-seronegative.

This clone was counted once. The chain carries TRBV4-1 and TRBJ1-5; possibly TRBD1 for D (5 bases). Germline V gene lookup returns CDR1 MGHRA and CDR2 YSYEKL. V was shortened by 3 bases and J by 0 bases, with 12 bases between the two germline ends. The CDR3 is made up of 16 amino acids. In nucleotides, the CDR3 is TGCGCCAGCAGCCAGGTTGACAGTTATAGCAATCAGCCCCAGCATTTT. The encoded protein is CASSQVDSYSNQPQHF.

CDR3 nucleotides: TGCGCCAGCAGCCAAGAGTCAGGGAACTCTCCCCCTACCTACGAGCAGTACTTC. Its protein product is CASSQESGNSPPTYEQYF. This chain uses TRBV4-1 with TRBJ2-7; tentative D call: TRBD1 (5 bases). The CDR3 has 18 amino acids. CDR1 is MGHRA, CDR2 YSYEKL, per germline. Trimming took 0 bases from V and 2 from J, leaving 20 bases between them.

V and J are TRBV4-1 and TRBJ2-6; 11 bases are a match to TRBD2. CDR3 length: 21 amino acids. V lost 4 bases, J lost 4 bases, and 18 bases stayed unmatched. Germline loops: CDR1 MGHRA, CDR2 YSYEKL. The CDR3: CASSLSWGLAGGRRGANVLTF. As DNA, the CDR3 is TGCGCCAGCAGCCTAAGCTGGGGGCTAGCGGGAGGACGACGCGGGGCCAACGTCCTGACTTTC.

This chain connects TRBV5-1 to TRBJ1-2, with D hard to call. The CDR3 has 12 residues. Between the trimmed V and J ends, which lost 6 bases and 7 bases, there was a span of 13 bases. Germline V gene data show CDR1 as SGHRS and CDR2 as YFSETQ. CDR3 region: CASNLSGGGYTF. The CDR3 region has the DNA TGCGCCAGCAACCTATCGGGAGGTGGCTACACCTTC.

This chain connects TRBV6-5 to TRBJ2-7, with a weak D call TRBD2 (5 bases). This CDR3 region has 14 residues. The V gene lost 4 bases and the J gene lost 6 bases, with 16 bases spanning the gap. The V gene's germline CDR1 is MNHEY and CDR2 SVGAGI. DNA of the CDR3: TGTGCCAGCAGTTCGATAGCGAGAACGCTCGAGCAGTACTTC. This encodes CASSSIARTLEQYF.

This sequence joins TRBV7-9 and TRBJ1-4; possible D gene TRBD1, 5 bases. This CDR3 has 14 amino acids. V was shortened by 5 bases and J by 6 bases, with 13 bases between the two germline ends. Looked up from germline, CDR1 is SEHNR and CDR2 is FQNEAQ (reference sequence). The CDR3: CASSGGGKDEKLFF. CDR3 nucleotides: TGTGCCAGCAGCGGGGGGGGAAAAGATGAAAAACTGTTTTTT.

CDR3 nucleotides: TGCGCCAGCAGGGGACAGATGAACACTGAAGCTTTCTTT. It codes for CASRGQMNTEAFF. The gene calls are TRBV5-1 and TRBJ1-1, with TRBD1 matching over 7 bases. Per germline, CDR1 SGHRS and CDR2 YFSETQ. The CDR3 covers 13 residues. V gave up 5 bases and J gave up 0 bases; unmatched junction bases: 1.

This CDR3 is CASSWGQEYYEQYF. The DNA for the CDR3 is TGTGCCAGCAGTTGGGGACAGGAATACTACGAGCAGTACTTC. This chain uses TRBV6-5 with TRBJ2-7; 8 nucleotides match TRBD1. There are 14 residues in the CDR3. V trimming: 4 bases; J trimming: 3 bases; junction bases outside the gene matches: 5. Germline V lookup: CDR1 MNHEY, CDR2 SVGAGI.

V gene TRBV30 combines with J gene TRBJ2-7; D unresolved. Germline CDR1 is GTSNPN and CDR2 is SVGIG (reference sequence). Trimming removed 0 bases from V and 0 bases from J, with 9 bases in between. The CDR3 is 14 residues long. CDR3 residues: CAWSVLAASYEQYF. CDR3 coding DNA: TGTGCCTGGAGTGTTCTGGCGGCCTCCTACGAGCAGTACTTC.

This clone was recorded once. The CDR3 sequence is CASSSPWRGDYEQYF. The CDR3 nucleotides read TGTGCCAGCAGCTCCCCCTGGCGGGGGGACTACGAGCAGTACTTC. J is TRBJ2-7 and V is TRBV11-2, with 8 nucleotides matching TRBD2. This CDR3 contains 15 residues. V lost 4 bases to trimming and J lost 3 bases; unmatched junction nucleotides: 8. Germline V lookup: CDR1 SGHAT, CDR2 FQNNGV.

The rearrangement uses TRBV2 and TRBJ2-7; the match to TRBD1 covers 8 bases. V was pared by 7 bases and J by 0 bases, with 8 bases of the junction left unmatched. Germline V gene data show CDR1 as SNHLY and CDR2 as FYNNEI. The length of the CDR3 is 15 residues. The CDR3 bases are TGTGCCAGCAAATTGGACAGGGTACCCTCCTACGAGCAGTACTTC. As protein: CASKLDRVPSYEQYF.

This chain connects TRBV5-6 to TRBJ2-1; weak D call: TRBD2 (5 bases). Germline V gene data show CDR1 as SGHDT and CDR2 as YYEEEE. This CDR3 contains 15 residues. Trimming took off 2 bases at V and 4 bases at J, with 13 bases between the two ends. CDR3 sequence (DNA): TGTGCCAGCAGCTTATCCGGCGGCGGGTACAATGAGCAGTTCTTC. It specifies CASSLSGGGYNEQFF. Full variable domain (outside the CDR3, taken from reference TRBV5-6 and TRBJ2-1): DAGVTQSPTHLIKTRGQQVTLRCSPKSGHDTVSWYQQALGQGPQFIFQYYEEEERQRGNFPDRFSGHQFPNYSSELNVNALLLGDSALYLCASSLSGGGYNEQFFGPGTRLTVL.